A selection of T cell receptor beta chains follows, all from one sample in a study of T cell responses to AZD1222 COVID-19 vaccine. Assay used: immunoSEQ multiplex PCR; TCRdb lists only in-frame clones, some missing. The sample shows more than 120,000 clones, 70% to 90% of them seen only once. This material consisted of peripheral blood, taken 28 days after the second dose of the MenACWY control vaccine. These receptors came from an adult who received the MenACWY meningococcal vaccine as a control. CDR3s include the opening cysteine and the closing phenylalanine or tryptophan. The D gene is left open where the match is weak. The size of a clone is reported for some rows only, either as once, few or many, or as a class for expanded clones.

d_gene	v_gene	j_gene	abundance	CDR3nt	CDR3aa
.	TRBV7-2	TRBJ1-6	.	TGTGCCAACAGGCTCTCCTATAATTCACCCCTCCACTTT	CANRLSYNSPLHF
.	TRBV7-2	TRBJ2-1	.	TGTGCCAGCAGCTTAGCGGGGAGTAGCGTAATAAATGAGCAGTTCTTC	CASSLAGSSVINEQFF
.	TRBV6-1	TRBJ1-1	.	TGTGCCAGCAGTGAGGAGGGGAACACTGAAGCTTTCTTT	CASSEEGNTEAFF
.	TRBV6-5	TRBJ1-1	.	TGTGCCAGCAGTTCCACCGTTGGTCTGGGTCTGGCTTTCTTT	CASSSTVGLGLAFF
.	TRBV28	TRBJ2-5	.	TGTGCCAGCAGTTTTTATGAGACCCAGTACTTC	CASSFYETQYF
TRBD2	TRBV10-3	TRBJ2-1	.	TGTGCCATCAGTGAAGAGGCGGGGGGGCTCGATGAGCAGTTCTTC	CAISEEAGGLDEQFF
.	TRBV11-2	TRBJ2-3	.	TGTGCCAGCAGCTTAGGCGTTAGTCGGTATAGCACAGATACGCAGTATTTT	CASSLGVSRYSTDTQYF
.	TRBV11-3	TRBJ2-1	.	TGTGCCAGCAGCCAAAGGACTGACCACGGTGAGCAGTTCTTC	CASSQRTDHGEQFF
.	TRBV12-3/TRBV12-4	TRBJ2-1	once	TGTGCCAGCAGTACCCGGGGTGCCGATGAGCAGTTCTTC	CASSTRGADEQFF
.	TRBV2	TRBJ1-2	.	TGTGCCAGCAGTGGAGAAGACAGCCTCGTGGGATACACCTTC	CASSGEDSLVGYTF
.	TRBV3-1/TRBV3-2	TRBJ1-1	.	TGTGCCAGCAGCCCAAGGACAGTGGCGATGAACACTGAAGCTTTCTTT	CASSPRTVAMNTEAFF
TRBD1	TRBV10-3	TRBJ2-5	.	TGTGCCATCAGTGGATACAGGGGCCAAGAGACCCAGTACTTC	CAISGYRGQETQYF
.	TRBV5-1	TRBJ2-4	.	TGCGCCAGCAGCTTGGATCCGGGAAACATTCAGTACTTC	CASSLDPGNIQYF
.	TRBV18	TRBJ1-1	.	TGTGCCAGCTCACCACCGAGGAGTCTCAACACTGAAGCTTTCTTT	CASSPPRSLNTEAFF
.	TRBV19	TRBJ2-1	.	TGTGCCAGTAGTATTGGGGTAAACAATGAGCAGTTCTTC	CASSIGVNNEQFF
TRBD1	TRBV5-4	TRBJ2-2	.	TGTGCCAGCAGCTTGTTACAGGGGGCAGTAACCGGGGAGCTGTTTTTT	CASSLLQGAVTGELFF
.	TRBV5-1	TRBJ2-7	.	TGCGCGATAACGCGAGCAAAGGACGGGAGCTCCTACGAGCAGTACTTC	CAITRAKDGSSYEQYF
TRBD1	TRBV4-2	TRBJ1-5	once	TGTGCCAGCAGCCAAGAACAGGGGTCGTATCAGCCCCAGCATTTT	CASSQEQGSYQPQHF
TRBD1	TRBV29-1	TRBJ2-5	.	TGCAGCGTTGCCAGGGGGACACAAGAGACCCAGTACTTC	CSVARGTQETQYF
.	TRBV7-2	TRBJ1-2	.	TGTGCCAGCAGCTTAGCACAGACCTATGGCTACACCTTC	CASSLAQTYGYTF
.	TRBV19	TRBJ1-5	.	TGTGCCAGTAGTGGGAGGACGGGTTCGGGGCAGCCCCAGCATTTT	CASSGRTGSGQPQHF
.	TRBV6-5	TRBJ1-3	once	TGTGCCAGCAGTTACAATGTTGGAAACACCATATATTTT	CASSYNVGNTIYF
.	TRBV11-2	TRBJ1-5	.	TGTGCCAGCAGCCAAGGGTGGAATCAGCCCCAGCATTTT	CASSQGWNQPQHF
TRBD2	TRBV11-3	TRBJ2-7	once	TGTGCCAGCAGCAGGACTAGCGGGCCCTACGAGCAGTACTTC	CASSRTSGPYEQYF
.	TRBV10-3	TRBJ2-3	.	TGTGCCATCAGTGAGTCGCTGAGAAATCCCGAAGATACGCAGTATTTT	CAISESLRNPEDTQYF
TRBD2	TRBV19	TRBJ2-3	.	TGTGCCAGTAGTCCCTGGACTAGCGGAACTAGCACAGATACGCAGTATTTT	CASSPWTSGTSTDTQYF
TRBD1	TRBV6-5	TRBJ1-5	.	TGTGCCAGCAGAAACAACAGGGGTCAGCCCCAGCATTTT	CASRNNRGQPQHF
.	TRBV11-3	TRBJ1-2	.	TGTGCCAGCAGCTTAGGTCAGGGGAGGGACTATGGCTACACCTTC	CASSLGQGRDYGYTF
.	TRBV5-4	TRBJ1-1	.	TGTGCCAGCAGCTTGGGGGGCCCGAAATCGAACACTGAAGCTTTCTTT	CASSLGGPKSNTEAFF